This TCR beta chain came from a study of cytomegalovirus exposure and HLA in healthy donors. Data came from immunoSEQ multiplex PCR; TCRdb stores just in-frame clones and leaves some out. Among about 160,000 clones, about 90% were seen once, and the ten largest hold 4% to 4.5%. V was pared by 1 base and J by 3 bases, with 9 bases between. CDR1 is LNHNV and CDR2 is YYDKDF in the germline V gene (reference sequence). The CDR3 length is 14 residues. The study drew the donors from its roughly 120-subject validation cohort, separate from the 666-subject first cohort. Whole-study results and caveats: There were a few CMV-associated chains whose specificity for CMV antigens was confirmed in vitro. Most TCR sequences showed up rarely, but some public TCRs showed up in many donors. Listed as cytomegalovirus-associated were approximately 160 TCR beta chains.

Remarks on this clone: Its antigen is currently unknown.

V is TRBV15 and J is TRBJ1-1; TRBD1 is a possible D gene (5 bases). This receptor was taken from a man younger than 35 in good health and CMV-seropositive. The material sequenced was PBMCs. CDR3 DNA sequence: TGTGCCACCAGCAGAGGCCCGGGGGACACTGAAGCTTTCTTT. This translates into CATSRGPGDTEAFF.